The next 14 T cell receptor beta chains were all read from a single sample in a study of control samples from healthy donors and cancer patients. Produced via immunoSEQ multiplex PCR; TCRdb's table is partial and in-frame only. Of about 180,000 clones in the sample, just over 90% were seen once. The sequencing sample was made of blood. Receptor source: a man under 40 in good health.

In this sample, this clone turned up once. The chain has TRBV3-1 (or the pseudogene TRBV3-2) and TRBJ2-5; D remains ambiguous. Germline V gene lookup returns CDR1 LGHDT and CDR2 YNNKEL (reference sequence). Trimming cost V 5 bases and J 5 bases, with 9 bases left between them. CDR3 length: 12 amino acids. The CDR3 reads CASSTRRETQYF. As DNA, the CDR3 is TGTGCCAGCAGCACCCGGCGGGAGACCCAGTACTTC.

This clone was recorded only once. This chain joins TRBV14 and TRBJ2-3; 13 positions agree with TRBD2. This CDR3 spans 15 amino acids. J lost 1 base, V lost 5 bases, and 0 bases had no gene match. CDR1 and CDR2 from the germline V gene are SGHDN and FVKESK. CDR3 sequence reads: CASSTSGRGTDTQYF. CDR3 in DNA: TGTGCCAGCAGCACTAGCGGGAGGGGCACAGATACGCAGTATTTT. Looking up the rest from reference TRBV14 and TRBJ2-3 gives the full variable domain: EAGVTQFPSHSVIEKGQTVTLRCDPISGHDNLYWYRRVMGKEIKFLLHFVKESKQDESGMPNNRFLAERTGGTYSTLKVQPAELEDSGVYFCASSTSGRGTDTQYFGPGTRLTVL.

In DNA, the CDR3 is TGTGCCAGTAGTATGAGGACGGACTATACTAACTATGGCTACACCTTC. This encodes CASSMRTDYTNYGYTF. The chain carries TRBV19 and TRBJ1-2; D call uncertain. The CDR3 loop spans 16 amino acids. CDR1 and CDR2 (germline): LNHDA, SQIVND (reference sequence). V was pared by 3 bases and J by 0 bases, with 14 bases between.

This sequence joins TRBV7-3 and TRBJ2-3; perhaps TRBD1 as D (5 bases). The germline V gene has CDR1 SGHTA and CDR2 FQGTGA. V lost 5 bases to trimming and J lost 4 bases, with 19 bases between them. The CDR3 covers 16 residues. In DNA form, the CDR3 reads TGTGCCAGCAGCCAAGGTGGGGCAGGGAACGCAGATACGCAGTATTTT. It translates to CASSQGGAGNADTQYF.

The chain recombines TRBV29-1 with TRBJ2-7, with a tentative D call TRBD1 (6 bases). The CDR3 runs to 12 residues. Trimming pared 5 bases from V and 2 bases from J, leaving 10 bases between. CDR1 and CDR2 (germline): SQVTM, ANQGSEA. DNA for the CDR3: TGCAGCGTTTTGGACAGTACCTACGAGCAGTACTTC. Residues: CSVLDSTYEQYF.

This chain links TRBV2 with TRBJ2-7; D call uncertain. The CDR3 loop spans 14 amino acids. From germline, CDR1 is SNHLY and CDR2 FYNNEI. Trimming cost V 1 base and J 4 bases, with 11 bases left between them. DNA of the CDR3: TGTGCCAGCAGTGAAGAAGAAGAACTTTACGAGCAGTACTTC. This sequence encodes CASSEEEELYEQYF.

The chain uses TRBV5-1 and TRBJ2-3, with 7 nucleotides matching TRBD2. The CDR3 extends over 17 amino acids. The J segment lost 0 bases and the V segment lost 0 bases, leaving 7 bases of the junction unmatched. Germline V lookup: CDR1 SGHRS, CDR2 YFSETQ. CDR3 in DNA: TGCGCCAGCAGCTTGGCCTCGGCTAGCGGTAGCACAGATACGCAGTATTTT. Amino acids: CASSLASASGSTDTQYF.

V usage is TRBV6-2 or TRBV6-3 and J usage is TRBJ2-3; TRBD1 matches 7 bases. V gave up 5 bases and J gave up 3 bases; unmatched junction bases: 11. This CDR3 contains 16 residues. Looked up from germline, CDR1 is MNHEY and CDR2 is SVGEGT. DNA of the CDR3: TGTGCCAGCAGTGCCCACAGGGGAATCAGGACAGATACGCAGTATTTT. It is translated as CASSAHRGIRTDTQYF.

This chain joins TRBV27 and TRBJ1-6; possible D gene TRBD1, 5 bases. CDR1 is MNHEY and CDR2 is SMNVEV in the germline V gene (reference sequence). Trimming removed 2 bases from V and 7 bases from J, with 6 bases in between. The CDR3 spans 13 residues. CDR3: CASSLNRNSPLHF. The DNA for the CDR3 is TGTGCCAGCAGTTTAAACAGGAATTCACCCCTCCACTTT.

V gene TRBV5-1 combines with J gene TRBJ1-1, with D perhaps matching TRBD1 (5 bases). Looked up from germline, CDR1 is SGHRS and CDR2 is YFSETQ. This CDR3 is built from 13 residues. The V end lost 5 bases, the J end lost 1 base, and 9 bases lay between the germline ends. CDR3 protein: CASSHDRNTEAFF. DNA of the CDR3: TGCGCCAGCAGTCATGACAGGAACACTGAAGCTTTCTTT.

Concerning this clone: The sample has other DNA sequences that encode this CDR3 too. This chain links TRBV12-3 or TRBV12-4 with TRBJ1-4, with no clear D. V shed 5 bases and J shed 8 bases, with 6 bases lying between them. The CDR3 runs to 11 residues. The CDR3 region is CASSLREKLFF. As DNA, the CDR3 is TGTGCCAGCAGTCTCCGGGAAAAACTGTTTTTT.

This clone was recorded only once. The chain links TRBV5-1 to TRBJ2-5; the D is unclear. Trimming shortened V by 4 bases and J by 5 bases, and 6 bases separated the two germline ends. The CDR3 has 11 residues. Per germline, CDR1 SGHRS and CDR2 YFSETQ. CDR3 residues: CASSAGETQYF. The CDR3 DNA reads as TGCGCCAGCAGCGCTGGGGAGACCCAGTACTTC.

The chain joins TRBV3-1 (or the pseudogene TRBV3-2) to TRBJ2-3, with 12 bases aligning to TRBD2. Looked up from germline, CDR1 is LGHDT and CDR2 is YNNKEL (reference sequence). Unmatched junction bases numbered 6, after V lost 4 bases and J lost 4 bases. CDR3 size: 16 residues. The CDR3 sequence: CASSLLAGGFSDTQYF. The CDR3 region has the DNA TGTGCCAGCAGCCTGCTAGCGGGAGGGTTCTCAGATACGCAGTATTTT.

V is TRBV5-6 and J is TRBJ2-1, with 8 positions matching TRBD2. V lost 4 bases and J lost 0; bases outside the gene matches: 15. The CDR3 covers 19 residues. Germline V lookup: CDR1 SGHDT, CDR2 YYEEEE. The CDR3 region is CASSPAGGRTHSSYNEQFF. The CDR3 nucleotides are TGTGCCAGCAGCCCTGCGGGGGGCCGCACTCACAGCTCCTACAATGAGCAGTTCTTC.